These 22 T cell receptor beta chains were sequenced from one sample in a study of shared clonotypes between healthy human individuals. TCRdb's table, derived via immunoSEQ multiplex PCR, lists solely in-frame clones and lacks some. The data show 2 million to 2.5 million clones, with around 92% seen just once and 0.37% held by the top ten. The specimen sequenced was naive CD4+ T cells from PBMCs. Subset reported: CD45RA+ positively selected. The source is a man younger than 30 in good health. Some clones in this sample may be carry-over from other donors' samples.

As regards this clone: The sample contains more than one DNA sequence encoding this CDR3. The chain carries TRBV27 and TRBJ2-7; D remains unclear. The germline gives CDR1 MNHEY, CDR2 SMNVEV (reference sequence). The V end lost 1 base, the J end lost 4 bases, and 5 bases lay between the germline ends. This CDR3 has 12 amino acids. CDR3 bases: TGTGCCAGCAGTTTATTGGGGTACGAGCAGTACTTC. This codes for CASSLLGYEQYF.

The rearrangement links TRBV2 to TRBJ1-1, with a possible D match to TRBD1 (5 bases). V lost 4 bases to trimming and J lost 6 bases, with 12 bases between them. The germline V gene has CDR1 SNHLY and CDR2 FYNNEI. The CDR3 is made up of 13 amino acids. This chain's CDR3 is CASSVEQEAEAFF. The CDR3 DNA reads as TGTGCCAGCAGTGTGGAACAGGAAGCTGAAGCTTTCTTT.

The chain combines TRBV9 with TRBJ1-2, with no clear D. In germline, CDR1 is SGDLS, CDR2 YYNGEE. This CDR3 contains 12 residues. Trimming left V 0 bases short and J 8 bases short, with 8 bases between. The CDR3 region is CASSVESGGYTF. CDR3 DNA: TGTGCCAGCAGCGTAGAATCGGGGGGCTACACCTTC.

The CDR3 loop is CASSLGASGNYNEQFF. CDR3 DNA: TGTGCCAGCAGCTTAGGGGCTAGCGGCAACTACAATGAGCAGTTCTTC. The gene calls are TRBV7-9 and TRBJ2-1; 7 nucleotides line up with TRBD2. Trimming cost V 1 base and J 3 bases; bases outside gene matches: 6. The CDR3 sequence is 16 residues long. Per the germline V gene, CDR1 is SEHNR and CDR2 is FQNEAQ (reference sequence).

The rearrangement uses TRBV5-6 and TRBJ2-7, with no clear D. The CDR3 covers 15 residues. Germline V gene lookup returns CDR1 SGHDT and CDR2 YYEEEE. V dropped 5 bases and J dropped 2 bases, with 17 bases sitting between them. This CDR3 reads CASSSWPSPAYEQYF. For the CDR3, the DNA is TGTGCCAGCAGTTCATGGCCTAGTCCCGCCTACGAGCAGTACTTC.

This chain joins TRBV2 and TRBJ2-4; D is unresolved. Trimming removed 3 bases from V and 0 bases from J, with 9 bases in between. Germline V gene lookup returns CDR1 SNHLY and CDR2 FYNNEI. This CDR3 spans 15 amino acids. The CDR3 spells CASSDTRLAKNIQYF. The CDR3 DNA reads as TGTGCCAGCAGTGATACAAGATTAGCCAAAAACATTCAGTACTTC.

In this sample, this clone turned up once. V and J are TRBV11-2 and TRBJ1-3; D might be TRBD1 (6 bases). The CDR3 has 16 amino acids. The V end was cut by 5 bases, the J end by 0 bases, with 14 bases between. Germline V CDR1 and CDR2: SGHAT, FQNNGV. The CDR3 DNA sequence: TGTGCCAGCAGCCAGGCCAGCAGGGGCTCTGGAAACACCATATATTTT. Translated: CASSQASRGSGNTIYF. Combining the CDR3 with reference TRBV11-2 and TRBJ1-3 gives the whole variable domain EAGVAQSPRYKIIEKRQSVAFWCNPISGHATLYWYQQILGQGPKLLIQFQNNGVVDDSQLPKDRFSAERLKGVDSTLKIQPAKLEDSAVYLCASSQASRGSGNTIYFGEGSWLTVV.

The J gene is TRBJ1-1, the V gene TRBV11-2; a possible D gene is TRBD1 (6 bases). Trimming took off 7 bases at V and 6 bases at J, with 21 bases between the two ends. The CDR3 has 15 residues. Germline values: CDR1 SGHAT, CDR2 FQNNGV. The CDR3 region is CASTKFRGARAEAFF. In DNA, the CDR3 is TGTGCCAGCACTAAATTTCGGGGGGCAAGAGCTGAAGCTTTCTTT.

The rearrangement links TRBV7-2 to TRBJ1-5; D is undetermined. The CDR3 has 15 residues. The V gene's germline CDR1 is SGHTA and CDR2 FQGNSA. Trimming removed 5 bases at V and 0 bases at J, with 11 bases between. The CDR3 loop reads CASSVTGGSNQPQHF. The CDR3 DNA reads TGTGCCAGCAGCGTTACCGGTGGTAGCAATCAGCCCCAGCATTTT.

V and J are TRBV29-1 and TRBJ1-2, with a tentative D call TRBD1 (6 bases). V shed 5 bases and J shed 7 bases, with 14 bases lying between them. The length of the CDR3 is 12 residues. Germline V gene data show CDR1 as SQVTM and CDR2 as ANQGSEA. The CDR3 protein is CSVTRDTGGYTF. The CDR3 DNA follows: TGCAGCGTTACTCGGGACACCGGTGGCTACACCTTC.

The gene calls are TRBV6-5 and TRBJ2-2; TRBD1 is a possible D gene (5 bases). CDR3 length: 15 residues. Trimming pared 7 bases from V and 7 bases from J, leaving 19 bases between. Germline V gene lookup returns CDR1 MNHEY and CDR2 SVGAGI. In DNA form, the CDR3 reads TGTGCCAGCACCAACGACGCAGGGCGAGGCGGGGAGCTGTTTTTT. Translating it yields CASTNDAGRGGELFF.

This clone was observed a handful of times. J is TRBJ2-2 and V is TRBV5-1; tentative D call: TRBD2 (6 bases). The V gene's germline CDR1 is SGHRS and CDR2 YFSETQ. V was clipped by 6 bases and J by 0 bases, with 9 bases between them. The CDR3 is made up of 14 amino acids. The CDR3 coding sequence is TGCGCCAGCACTAGGGACTCGAACACCGGGGAGCTGTTTTTT. Translating it yields CASTRDSNTGELFF.

The chain is built from TRBV5-1 and TRBJ2-1, with 9 bases matching TRBD1. The CDR3 loop spans 15 amino acids. Germline V CDR1 and CDR2: SGHRS, YFSETQ. V dropped 2 bases and J dropped 4; count of bases not matched to a gene: 4. For the CDR3, the DNA is TGCGCCAGCAGCTTCATGGGACAGGGATACAATGAGCAGTTCTTC. This encodes CASSFMGQGYNEQFF.

The rearrangement links TRBV25-1 to TRBJ2-3; 8 positions match TRBD2. There are 16 residues in the CDR3. V gave up 8 bases and J gave up 1 base; unmatched junction bases: 11. CDR1 and CDR2 from the germline V gene are MGHDK and SYGVNS. This CDR3 reads CASSPSGREGTDTQYF. The CDR3 region has the DNA TGTGCCAGCTCCCCTAGTGGGCGGGAGGGCACAGATACGCAGTATTTT.

J is TRBJ2-5 and V is TRBV7-2; 11 bases align to TRBD2. CDR1 is SGHTA and CDR2 is FQGNSA in the germline V gene. The junction had 5 bases not matched to a gene; V was cut back by 0 bases and J by 5 bases. This CDR3 spans 16 amino acids. CDR3 amino acids: CASSLASASGRETQYF. The CDR3 coding sequence is TGTGCCAGCAGCTTAGCGTCGGCTAGCGGGAGGGAGACCCAGTACTTC.

V gene TRBV9 combines with J gene TRBJ1-4; TRBD1 agrees at 7 bases. The CDR3 length is 15 residues. V lost 3 bases to trimming and J lost 8 bases; unmatched junction nucleotides: 10. Germline loops: CDR1 SGDLS, CDR2 YYNGEE. The CDR3 protein is CASSAYRGLGEKLFF. CDR3 coding DNA: TGTGCCAGCAGCGCCTACAGGGGACTTGGGGAAAAACTGTTTTTT.

V and J are TRBV25-1 and TRBJ1-1, with D unclear. Germline V gene sequence: CDR1 MGHDK, CDR2 SYGVNS. This CDR3 contains 12 residues. V lost 5 bases, J lost 3 bases, and 7 bases lay in between. Written as DNA, the CDR3 is TGTGCCAGCAGTCAAGGGTACACTGAAGCTTTCTTT. Its protein is CASSQGYTEAFF.

This sequence joins TRBV28 and TRBJ1-1, with D hard to call. Looked up from germline, CDR1 is MDHEN and CDR2 is SYDVKM. Trimming cost V 7 bases and J 3 bases, with 15 bases left between them. The CDR3 runs to 14 residues. CDR3 loop: CASTLEGGYTEAFF. The CDR3 DNA follows: TGTGCCAGCACCCTGGAGGGAGGGTACACTGAAGCTTTCTTT.

This clone was recorded once. This chain links TRBV9 with TRBJ1-4, with D perhaps TRBD1 (5 bases). Per germline, CDR1 SGDLS and CDR2 YYNGEE. Trimming cost V 3 bases and J 6 bases, with 21 bases left between them. The CDR3 has 17 amino acids. The CDR3: CASSDGRGAWGDEKLFF. The DNA for the CDR3 is TGTGCCAGCAGCGACGGGAGGGGAGCTTGGGGGGATGAAAAACTGTTTTTT. The full variable domain, its missing parts supplied by reference TRBV9 and TRBJ1-4, is DSGVTQTPKHLITATGQRVTLRCSPRSGDLSVYWYQQSLDQGLQFLIQYYNGEERAKGNILERFSAQQFPDLHSELNLSSLELGDSALYFCASSDGRGAWGDEKLFFGSGTQLSVL.

CDR3 DNA: TGTGCCAGCAGCTTATCCGGGGATGAAGCTTTCTTT. Its translation: CASSLSGDEAFF. The chain couples TRBV7-9 to TRBJ1-1; D remains ambiguous. Trimming stripped 2 bases from V and 7 bases from J, with 8 bases between. The CDR3 has 12 amino acids. CDR1 and CDR2 (germline): SEHNR, FQNEAQ (reference sequence). Together with reference TRBV7-9 and TRBJ1-1, the CDR3 gives the full variable domain: DTGVSQNPRHKITKRGQNVTFRCDPISEHNRLYWYRQTLGQGPEFLTYFQNEAQLEKSRLLSDRFSAERPKGSFSTLEIQRTEQGDSAMYLCASSLSGDEAFFGQGTRLTVV.

The chain has TRBV28 and TRBJ2-5; tentatively, D is TRBD2 (5 bases). Germline CDR1 reads MDHEN; CDR2 reads SYDVKM. CDR3 length: 14 amino acids. Trimming shortened V by 7 bases and J by 3 bases, and 15 bases separated the two germline ends. As DNA, the CDR3 is TGTGCCAGCACTCCCCTAGGAGCGGAAGAGACCCAGTACTTC. It encodes CASTPLGAEETQYF.

The V call is TRBV7-9, the J call TRBJ1-1; D uncertain. CDR1 and CDR2 (germline): SEHNR, FQNEAQ (reference sequence). Trimming removed 2 bases at V and 1 base at J, with 11 bases between. This CDR3 comprises 15 residues. Here the CDR3 DNA reads TGTGCCAGCAGCTTATTGGGGAACCGGAACACTGAAGCTTTCTTT. It encodes CASSLLGNRNTEAFF.